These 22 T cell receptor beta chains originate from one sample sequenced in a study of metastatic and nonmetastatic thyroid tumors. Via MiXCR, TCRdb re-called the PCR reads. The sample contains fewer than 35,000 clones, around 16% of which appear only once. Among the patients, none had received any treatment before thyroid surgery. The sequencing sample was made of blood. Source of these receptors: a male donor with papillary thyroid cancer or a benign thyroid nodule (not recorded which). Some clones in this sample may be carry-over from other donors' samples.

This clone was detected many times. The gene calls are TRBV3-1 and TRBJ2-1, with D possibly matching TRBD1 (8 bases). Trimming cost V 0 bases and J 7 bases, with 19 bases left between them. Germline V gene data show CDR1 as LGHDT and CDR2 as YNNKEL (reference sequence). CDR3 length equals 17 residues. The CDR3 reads CASSQDAPGQGGNEQFF. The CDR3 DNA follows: TGTGCCAGCAGCCAAGATGCCCCAGGACAGGGAGGGAATGAGCAGTTCTTC.

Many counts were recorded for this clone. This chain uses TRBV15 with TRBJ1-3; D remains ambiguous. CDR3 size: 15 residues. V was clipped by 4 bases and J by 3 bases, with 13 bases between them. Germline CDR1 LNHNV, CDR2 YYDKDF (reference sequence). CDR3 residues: CATSNGESFGNTIYF. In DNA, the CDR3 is TGTGCCACCAGCAATGGGGAGTCTTTTGGAAACACCATATATTTT.

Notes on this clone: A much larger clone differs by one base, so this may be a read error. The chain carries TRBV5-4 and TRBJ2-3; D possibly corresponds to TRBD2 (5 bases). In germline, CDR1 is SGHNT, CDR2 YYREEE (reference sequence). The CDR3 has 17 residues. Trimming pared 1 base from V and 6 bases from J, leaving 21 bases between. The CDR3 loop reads CASSLFLAGGSGDTQYF. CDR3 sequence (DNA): TGTGCCAGCAGCTTGTTTTTGGCGGGTGGGTCCGGGGATACGCAGTATTTT. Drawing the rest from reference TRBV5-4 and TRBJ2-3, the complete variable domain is ETGVTQSPTHLIKTRGQQVTLRCSSQSGHNTVSWYQQALGQGPQFIFQYYREEENGRGNFPPRFSGLQFPNYSSELNVNALELDDSALYLCASSLFLAGGSGDTQYFGPGTRLTVL.

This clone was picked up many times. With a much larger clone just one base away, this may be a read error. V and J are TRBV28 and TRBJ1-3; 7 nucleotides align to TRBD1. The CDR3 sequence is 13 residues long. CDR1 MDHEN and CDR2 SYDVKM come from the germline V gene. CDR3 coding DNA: TGTGCCAGCAGTCCCCAGGGGGGAAACATCATATATTTT. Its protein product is CASSPQGGNIIYF. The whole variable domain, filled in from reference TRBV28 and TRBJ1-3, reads DVKVTQSSRYLVKRTGEKVFLECVQDMDHENMFWYRQDPGLGLRLIYFSYDVKMKEKGDIPEGYSVSREKKERFSLILESASTNQTSMYLCASSPQGGNIIYFGEGSWLTVV.

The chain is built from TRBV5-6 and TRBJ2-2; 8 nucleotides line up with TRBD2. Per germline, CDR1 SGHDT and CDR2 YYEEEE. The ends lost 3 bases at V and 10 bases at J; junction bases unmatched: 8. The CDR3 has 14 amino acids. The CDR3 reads CASSSGLGRVELFF. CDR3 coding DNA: TGTGCCAGCAGCTCGGGACTAGGGCGGGTGGAGCTGTTTTTT.

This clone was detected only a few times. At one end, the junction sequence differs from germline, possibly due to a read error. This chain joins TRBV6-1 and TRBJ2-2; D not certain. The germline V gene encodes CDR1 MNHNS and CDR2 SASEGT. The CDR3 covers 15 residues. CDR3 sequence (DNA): TGTGCCAGCATCCTCATGGGTTTGAACACTGGGGAGCTGTTTTTT. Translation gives CASILMGLNTGELFF.

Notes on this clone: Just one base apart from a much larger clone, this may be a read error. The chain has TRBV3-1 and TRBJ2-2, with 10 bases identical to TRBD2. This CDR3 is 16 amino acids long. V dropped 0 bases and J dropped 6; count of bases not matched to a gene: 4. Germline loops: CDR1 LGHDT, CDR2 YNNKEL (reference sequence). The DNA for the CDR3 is TGTGCCAGCAGCCAAGACTGCCTAGCGGGAGCCGGGGAGCTGTTTTTT. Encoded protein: CASSQDCLAGAGELFF.

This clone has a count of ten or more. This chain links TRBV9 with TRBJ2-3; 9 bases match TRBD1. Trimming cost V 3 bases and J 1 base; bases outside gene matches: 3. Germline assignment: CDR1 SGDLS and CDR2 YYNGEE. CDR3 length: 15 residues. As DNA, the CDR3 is TGTGCCAGCAGCGAGAGGGACAGGGGCACAGATACGCAGTATTTT. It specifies CASSERDRGTDTQYF.

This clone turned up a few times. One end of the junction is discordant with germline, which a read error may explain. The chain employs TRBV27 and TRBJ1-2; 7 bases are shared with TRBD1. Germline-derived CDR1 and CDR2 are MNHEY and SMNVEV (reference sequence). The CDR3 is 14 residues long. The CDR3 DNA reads TGTGCCAACAGAGGGGGCCGGATCACCTATGTCTACACCTTC. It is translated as CANRGGRITYVYTF.

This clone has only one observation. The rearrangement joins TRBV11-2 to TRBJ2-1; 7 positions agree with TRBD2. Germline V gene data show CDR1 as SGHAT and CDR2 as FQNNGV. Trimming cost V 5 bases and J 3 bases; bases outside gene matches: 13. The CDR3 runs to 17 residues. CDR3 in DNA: TGTGCCAGCAGCCCCTGTGGTGGAGCGGGATTCTACAATGAGCAGTTCTTC. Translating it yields CASSPCGGAGFYNEQFF.

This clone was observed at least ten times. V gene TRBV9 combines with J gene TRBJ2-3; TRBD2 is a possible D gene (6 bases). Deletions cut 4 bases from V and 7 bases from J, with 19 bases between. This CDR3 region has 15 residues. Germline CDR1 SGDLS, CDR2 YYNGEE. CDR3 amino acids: CASSPLAQRANTQYF. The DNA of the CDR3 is TGTGCCAGCAGCCCCCTAGCGCAAAGGGCGAATACGCAGTATTTT.

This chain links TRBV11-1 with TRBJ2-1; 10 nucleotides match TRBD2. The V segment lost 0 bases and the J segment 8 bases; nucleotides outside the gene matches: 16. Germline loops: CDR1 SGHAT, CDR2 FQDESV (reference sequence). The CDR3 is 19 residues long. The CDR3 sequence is CASSLALGLAGVSEDEQFF. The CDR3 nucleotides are TGTGCCAGCAGCTTAGCTCTGGGCCTAGCGGGAGTCAGTGAGGATGAGCAGTTCTTC.

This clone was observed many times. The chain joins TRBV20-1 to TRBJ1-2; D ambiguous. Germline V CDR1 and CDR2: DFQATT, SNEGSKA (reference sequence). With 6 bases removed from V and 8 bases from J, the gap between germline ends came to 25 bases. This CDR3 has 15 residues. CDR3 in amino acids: CSAFRRLRLSGGYTF. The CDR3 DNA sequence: TGCAGTGCCTTCAGGCGCCTTCGACTTTCGGGGGGCTACACCTTC.

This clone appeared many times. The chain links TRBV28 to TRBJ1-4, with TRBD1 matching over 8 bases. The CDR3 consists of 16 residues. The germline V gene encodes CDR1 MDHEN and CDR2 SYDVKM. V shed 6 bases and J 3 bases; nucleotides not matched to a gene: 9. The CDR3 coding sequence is TGTGCCAGCAGCGATCCCAGGGGGCAATCTAATGAAAAACTGTTTTTT. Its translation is CASSDPRGQSNEKLFF.

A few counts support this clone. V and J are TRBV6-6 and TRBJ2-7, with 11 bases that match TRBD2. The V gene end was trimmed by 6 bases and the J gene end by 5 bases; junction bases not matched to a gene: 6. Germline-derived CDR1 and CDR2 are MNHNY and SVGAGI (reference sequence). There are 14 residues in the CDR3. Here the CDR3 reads CASSLLAGDNEQYF. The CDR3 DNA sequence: TGTGCCAGCAGCTTACTAGCGGGAGATAACGAGCAGTACTTC.

The CDR3 bases are TGTGCCAGTAGCCTTTACGGACATGTGGATGGCTACACCTTC. Translated: CASSLYGHVDGYTF. This chain uses TRBV7-3 with TRBJ1-2; TRBD1 might be the D (5 bases). Trimming shortened V by 9 bases and J by 6 bases, and 20 bases separated the two germline ends. Germline CDR1 reads SGHTA; CDR2 reads FQGTGA. The CDR3 is made up of 14 amino acids.

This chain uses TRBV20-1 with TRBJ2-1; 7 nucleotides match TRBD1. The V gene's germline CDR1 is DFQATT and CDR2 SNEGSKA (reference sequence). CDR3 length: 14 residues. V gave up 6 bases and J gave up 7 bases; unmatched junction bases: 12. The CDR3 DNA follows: TGCAGTGCCCCCAGGGGGAGCTTGTGGAATGAGCAGTTCTTC. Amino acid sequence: CSAPRGSLWNEQFF.

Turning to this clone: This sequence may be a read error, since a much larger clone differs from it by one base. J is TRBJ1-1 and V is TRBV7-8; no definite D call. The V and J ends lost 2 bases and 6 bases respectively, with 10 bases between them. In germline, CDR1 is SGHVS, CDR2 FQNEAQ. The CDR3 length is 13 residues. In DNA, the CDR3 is TGTGCCAGCAGCTTAAGTAGCCTGGCTGAAGCTTTCTTT. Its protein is CASSLSSLAEAFF.

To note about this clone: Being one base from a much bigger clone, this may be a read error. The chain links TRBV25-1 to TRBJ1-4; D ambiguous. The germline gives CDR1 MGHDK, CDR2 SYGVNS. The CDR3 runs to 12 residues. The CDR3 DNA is TGTTCCAGCAGTAGCTTTAGAGAAAAACTGTTTTTT. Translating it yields CSSSSFREKLFF.

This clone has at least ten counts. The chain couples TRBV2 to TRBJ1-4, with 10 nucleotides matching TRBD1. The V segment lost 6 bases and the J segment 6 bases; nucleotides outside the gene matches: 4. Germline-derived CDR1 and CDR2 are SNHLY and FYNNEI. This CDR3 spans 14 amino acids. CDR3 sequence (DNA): TGTGCCAGCAGCTCGGACAGGGGGGATGAAAAACTGTTTTTT. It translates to CASSSDRGDEKLFF.

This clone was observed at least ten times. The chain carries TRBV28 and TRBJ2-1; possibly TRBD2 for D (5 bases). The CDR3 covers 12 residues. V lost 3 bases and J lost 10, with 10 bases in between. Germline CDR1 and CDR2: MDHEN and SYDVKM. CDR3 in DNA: TGTGCCAGCAGTTTTCAGGACTTAGAGCAGTTCTTC. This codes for CASSFQDLEQFF.

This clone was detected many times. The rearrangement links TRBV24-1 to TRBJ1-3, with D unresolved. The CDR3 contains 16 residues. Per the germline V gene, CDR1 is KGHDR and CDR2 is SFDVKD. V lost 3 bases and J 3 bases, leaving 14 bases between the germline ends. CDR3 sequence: CATSDPSLSGGNTIYF. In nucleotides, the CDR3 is TGTGCCACCAGTGATCCCTCCCTGAGTGGTGGAAACACCATATATTTT.